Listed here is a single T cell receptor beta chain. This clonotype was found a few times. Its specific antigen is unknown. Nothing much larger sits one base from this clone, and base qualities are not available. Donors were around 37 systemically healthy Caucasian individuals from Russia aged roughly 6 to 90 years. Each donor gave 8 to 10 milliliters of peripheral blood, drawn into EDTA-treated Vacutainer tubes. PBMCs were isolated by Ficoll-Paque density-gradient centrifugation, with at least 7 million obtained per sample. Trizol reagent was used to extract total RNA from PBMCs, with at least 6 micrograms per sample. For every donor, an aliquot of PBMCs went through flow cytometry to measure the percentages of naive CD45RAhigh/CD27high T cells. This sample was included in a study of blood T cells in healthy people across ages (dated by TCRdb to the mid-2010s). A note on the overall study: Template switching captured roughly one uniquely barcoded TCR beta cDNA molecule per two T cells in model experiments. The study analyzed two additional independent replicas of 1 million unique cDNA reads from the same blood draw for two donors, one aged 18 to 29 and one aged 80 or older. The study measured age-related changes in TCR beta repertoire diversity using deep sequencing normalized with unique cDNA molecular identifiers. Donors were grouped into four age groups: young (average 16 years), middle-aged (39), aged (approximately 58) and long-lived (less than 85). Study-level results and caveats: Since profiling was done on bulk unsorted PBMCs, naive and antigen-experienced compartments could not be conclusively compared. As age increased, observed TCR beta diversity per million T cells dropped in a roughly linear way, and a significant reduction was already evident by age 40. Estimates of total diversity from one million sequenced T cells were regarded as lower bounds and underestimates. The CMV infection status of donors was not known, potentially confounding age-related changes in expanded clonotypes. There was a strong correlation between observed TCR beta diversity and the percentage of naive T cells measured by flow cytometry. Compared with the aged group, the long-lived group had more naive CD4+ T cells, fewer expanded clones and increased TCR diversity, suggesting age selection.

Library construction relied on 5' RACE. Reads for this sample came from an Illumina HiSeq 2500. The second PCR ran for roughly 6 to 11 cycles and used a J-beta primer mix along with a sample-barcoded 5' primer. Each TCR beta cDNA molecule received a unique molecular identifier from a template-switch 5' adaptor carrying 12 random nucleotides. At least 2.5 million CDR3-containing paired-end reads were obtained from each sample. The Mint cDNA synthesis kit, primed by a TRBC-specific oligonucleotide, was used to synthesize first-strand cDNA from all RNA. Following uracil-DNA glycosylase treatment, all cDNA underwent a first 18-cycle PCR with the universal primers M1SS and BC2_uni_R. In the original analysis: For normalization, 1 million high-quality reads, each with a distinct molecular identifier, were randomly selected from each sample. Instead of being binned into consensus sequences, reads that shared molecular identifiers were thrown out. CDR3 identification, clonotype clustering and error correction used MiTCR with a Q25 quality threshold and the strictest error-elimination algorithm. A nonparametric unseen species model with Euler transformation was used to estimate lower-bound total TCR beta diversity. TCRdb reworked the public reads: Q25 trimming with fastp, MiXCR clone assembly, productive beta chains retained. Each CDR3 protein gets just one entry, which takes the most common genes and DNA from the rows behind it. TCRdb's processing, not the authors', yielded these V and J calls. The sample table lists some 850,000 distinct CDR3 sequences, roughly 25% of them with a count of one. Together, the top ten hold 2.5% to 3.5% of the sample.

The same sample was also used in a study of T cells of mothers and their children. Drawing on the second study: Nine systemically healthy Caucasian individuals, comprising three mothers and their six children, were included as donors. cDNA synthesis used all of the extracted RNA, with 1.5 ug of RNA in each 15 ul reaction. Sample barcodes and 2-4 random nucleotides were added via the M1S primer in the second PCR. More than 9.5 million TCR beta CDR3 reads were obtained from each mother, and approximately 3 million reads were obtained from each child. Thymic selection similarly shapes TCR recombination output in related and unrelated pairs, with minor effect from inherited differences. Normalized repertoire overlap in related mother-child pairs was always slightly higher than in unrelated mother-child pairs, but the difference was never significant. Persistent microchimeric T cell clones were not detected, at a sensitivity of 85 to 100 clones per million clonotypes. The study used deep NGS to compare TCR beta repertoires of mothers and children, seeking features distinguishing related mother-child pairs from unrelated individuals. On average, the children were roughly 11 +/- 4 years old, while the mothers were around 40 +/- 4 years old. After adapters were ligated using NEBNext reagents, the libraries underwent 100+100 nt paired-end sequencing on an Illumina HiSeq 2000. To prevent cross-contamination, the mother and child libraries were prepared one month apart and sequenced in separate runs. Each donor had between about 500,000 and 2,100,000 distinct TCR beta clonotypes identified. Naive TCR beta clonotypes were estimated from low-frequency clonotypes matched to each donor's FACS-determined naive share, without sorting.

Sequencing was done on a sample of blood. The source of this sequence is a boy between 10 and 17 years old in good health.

CDR3 sequence: CASSLPGESGKKLFF. The nucleotides are TGTGCCAGCAGCCTACCTGGGGAATCAGGGAAAAAACTGTTTTTT. The chain was built from TRBV7-9 and TRBJ1-4; TRBD1 is possibly the D segment (5 matching bases). CDR1 and CDR2, per the germline V gene (reference sequence), are SEHNR and FQNEAQ. Including cysteine and phenylalanine, the CDR3 has 15 amino acids. The only DNA kept is the CDR3, 45 bases in frame from the first base. Cut back by 5 bases and 9 bases, the V and J ends lie 19 bases apart.